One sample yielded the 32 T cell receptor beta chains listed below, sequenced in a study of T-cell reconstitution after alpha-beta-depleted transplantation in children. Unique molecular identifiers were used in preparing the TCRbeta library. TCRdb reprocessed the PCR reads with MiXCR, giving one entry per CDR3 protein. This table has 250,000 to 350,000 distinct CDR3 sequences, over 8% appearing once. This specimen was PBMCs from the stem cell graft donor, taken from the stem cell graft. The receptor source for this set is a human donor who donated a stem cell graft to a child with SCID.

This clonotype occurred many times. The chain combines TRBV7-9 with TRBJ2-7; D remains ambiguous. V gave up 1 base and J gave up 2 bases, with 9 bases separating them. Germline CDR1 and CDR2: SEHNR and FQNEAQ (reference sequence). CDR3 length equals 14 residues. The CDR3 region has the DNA TGTGCCAGCAGCTTAGAGGTACAGACCTACGAGCAGTACTTC. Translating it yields CASSLEVQTYEQYF.

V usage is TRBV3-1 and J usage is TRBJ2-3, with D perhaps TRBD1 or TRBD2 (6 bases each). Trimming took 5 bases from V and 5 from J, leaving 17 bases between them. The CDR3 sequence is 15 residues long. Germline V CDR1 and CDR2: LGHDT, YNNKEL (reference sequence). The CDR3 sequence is CASSYVGGRRDTQYF. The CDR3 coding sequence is TGTGCCAGCAGCTATGTTGGGGGGCGTAGAGATACGCAGTATTTT.

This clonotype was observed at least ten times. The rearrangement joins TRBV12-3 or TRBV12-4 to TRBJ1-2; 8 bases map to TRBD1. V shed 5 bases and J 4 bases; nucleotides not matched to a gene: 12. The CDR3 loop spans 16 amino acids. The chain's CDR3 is CASSPGGQEAFYGYTF. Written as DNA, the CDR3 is TGTGCCAGCAGTCCCGGGGGACAGGAAGCTTTCTATGGCTACACCTTC.

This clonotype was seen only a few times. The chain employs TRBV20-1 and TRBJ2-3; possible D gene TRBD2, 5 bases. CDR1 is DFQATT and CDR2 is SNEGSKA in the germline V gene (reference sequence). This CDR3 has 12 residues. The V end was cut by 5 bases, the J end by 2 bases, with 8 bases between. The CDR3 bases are TGCAGTGCTCAGAGGGACACAGATACGCAGTATTTT. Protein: CSAQRDTDTQYF.

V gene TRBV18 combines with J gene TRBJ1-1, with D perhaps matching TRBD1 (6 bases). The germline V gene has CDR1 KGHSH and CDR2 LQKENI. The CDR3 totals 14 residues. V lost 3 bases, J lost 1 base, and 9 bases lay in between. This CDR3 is CASSPGARNTEAFF. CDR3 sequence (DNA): TGTGCCAGCTCACCGGGGGCCCGGAACACTGAAGCTTTCTTT. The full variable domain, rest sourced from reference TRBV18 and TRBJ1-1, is NAGVMQNPRHLVRRRGQEARLRCSPMKGHSHVYWYRQLPEEGLKFMVYLQKENIIDESGMPKERFSAEFPKEGPSILRIQQVVRGDSAAYFCASSPGARNTEAFFGQGTRLTVV.

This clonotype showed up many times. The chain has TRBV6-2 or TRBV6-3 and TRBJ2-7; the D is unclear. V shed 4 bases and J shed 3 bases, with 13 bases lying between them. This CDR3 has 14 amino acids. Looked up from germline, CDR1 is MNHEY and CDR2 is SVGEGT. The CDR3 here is CASSSAITRYEQYF. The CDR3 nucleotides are TGTGCCAGCAGTTCGGCTATTACCCGCTACGAGCAGTACTTC.

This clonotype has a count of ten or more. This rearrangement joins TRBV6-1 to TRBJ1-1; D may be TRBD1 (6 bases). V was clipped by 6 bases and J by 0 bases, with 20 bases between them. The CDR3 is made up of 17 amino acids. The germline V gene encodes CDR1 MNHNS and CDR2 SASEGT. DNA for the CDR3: TGTGCCAGCAGCCCCTTTCCGGACAGCCAAATGAACACTGAAGCTTTCTTT. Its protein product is CASSPFPDSQMNTEAFF.

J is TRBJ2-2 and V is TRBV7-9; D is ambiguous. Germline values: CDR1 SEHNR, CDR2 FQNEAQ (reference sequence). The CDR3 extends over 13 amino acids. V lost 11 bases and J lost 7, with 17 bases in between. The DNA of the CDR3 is TGTGCCCCCTTCGAGCCGACTCTCGGGGAGCTGTTTTTT. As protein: CAPFEPTLGELFF.

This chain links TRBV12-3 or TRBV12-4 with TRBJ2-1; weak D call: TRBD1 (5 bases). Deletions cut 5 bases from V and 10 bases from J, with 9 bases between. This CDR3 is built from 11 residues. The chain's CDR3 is CASSPGLEQFF. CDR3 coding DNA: TGTGCCAGCAGTCCAGGGCTAGAGCAGTTCTTC.

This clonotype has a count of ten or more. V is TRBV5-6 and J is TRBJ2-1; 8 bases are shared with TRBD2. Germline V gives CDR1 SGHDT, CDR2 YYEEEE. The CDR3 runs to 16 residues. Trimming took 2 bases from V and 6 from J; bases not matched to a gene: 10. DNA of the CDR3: TGTGCCAGCAGCTTAGGGTCGCATCGGGGGGGCAATGAGCAGTTCTTC. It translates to CASSLGSHRGGNEQFF.

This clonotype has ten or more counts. The CDR3 sequence is CATSDGGRETQYF. CDR3 sequence (DNA): TGTGCCACCAGTGATGGGGGACGCGAGACCCAGTACTTC. V usage is TRBV24-1 and J usage is TRBJ2-5; D possibly uses TRBD1 or TRBD2 (5 bases each). CDR3 length: 13 residues. V lost 3 bases to trimming and J lost 5 bases, with 9 bases between them. Per germline, CDR1 KGHDR and CDR2 SFDVKD.

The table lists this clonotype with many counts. CDR3 DNA sequence: TGTGCCAGCAGCTTTTGGGCTAGCGGGGGCCGTAGCTCCTACAATGAGCAGTTCTTC. Translating gives CASSFWASGGRSSYNEQFF. The V gene is TRBV7-2, the J gene TRBJ2-1; 10 bases map to TRBD2. Germline trimming cut 3 bases from V and 0 bases from J; bases unmatched to any gene: 11. CDR3 length: 19 amino acids. Germline V gives CDR1 SGHTA, CDR2 FQGNSA.

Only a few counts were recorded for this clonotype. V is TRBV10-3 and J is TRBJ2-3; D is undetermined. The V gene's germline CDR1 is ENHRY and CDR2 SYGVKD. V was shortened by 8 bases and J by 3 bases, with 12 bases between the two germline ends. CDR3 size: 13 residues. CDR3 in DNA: TGTGCCATCGAGGACGCTCATACAGATACGCAGTATTTT. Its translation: CAIEDAHTDTQYF.

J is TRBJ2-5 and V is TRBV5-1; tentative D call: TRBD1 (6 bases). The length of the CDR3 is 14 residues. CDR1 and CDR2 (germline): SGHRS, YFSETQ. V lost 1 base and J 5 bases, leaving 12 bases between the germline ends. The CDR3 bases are TGCGCCAGCAGCTTGAAAGGGGACACGGAGACCCAGTACTTC. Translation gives CASSLKGDTETQYF.

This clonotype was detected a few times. CDR3 loop: CASCTISSGGVGEQYF. As DNA, the CDR3 is TGTGCCAGTTGTACAATTTCCAGCGGGGGGGTCGGCGAGCAGTACTTC. The genes are TRBV12-3 or TRBV12-4 and TRBJ2-7; 10 bases match TRBD2. The CDR3 is 16 residues long. Trimming cost V 9 bases and J 6 bases; bases outside gene matches: 17.

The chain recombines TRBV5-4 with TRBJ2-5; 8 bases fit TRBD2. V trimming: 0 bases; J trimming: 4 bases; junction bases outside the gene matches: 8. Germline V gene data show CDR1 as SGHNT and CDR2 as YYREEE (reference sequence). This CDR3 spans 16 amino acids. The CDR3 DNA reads TGTGCCAGCAGCTTGGTTGGCGGGGGGCACGGAGAGACCCAGTACTTC. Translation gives CASSLVGGGHGETQYF.

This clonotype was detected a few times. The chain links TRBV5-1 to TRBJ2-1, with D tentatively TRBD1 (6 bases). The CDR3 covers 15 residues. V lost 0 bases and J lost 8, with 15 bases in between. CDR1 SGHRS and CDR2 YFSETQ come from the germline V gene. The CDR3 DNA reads TGCGCCAGCAGCTTGGAAGGACAGCCGATCGATGAGCAGTTCTTC. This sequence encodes CASSLEGQPIDEQFF.

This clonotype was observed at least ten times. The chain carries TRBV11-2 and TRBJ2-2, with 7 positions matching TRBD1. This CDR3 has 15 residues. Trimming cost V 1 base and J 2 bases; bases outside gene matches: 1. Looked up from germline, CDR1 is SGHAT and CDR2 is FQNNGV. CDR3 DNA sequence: TGTGCCAGCAGCTTAGGGGACAGAAACACCGGGGAGCTGTTTTTT. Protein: CASSLGDRNTGELFF.

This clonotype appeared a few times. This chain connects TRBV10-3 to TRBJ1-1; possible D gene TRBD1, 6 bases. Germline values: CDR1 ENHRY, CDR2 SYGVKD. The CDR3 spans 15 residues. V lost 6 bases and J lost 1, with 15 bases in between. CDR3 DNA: TGTGCCATCAGGAGGTGGGGGGGCGCGAACACTGAAGCTTTCTTT. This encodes CAIRRWGGANTEAFF.

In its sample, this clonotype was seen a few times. CDR3 coding DNA: TGTGCCAGCAGCCCCACTTTCACGAGCGGGGGGGCAAATGAGCAGTTCTTC. Protein: CASSPTFTSGGANEQFF. The chain uses TRBV3-1 and TRBJ2-1, with 10 bases fitting TRBD2. The CDR3 extends over 17 amino acids. CDR1 and CDR2 (germline): LGHDT, YNNKEL (reference sequence). V was pared by 4 bases and J by 7 bases, with 13 bases of the junction left unmatched.

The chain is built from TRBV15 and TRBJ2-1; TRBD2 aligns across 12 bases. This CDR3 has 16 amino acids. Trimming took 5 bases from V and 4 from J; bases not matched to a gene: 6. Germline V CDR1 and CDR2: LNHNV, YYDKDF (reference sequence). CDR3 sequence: CATSGRLAGAYNEQFF. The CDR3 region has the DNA TGTGCCACCAGCGGCAGACTAGCGGGGGCGTACAATGAGCAGTTCTTC.

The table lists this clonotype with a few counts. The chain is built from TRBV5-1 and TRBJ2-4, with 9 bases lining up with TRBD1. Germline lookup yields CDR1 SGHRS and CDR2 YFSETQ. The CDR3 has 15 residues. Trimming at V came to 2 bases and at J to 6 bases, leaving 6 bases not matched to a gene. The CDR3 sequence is CASSLWDRDVNIQYF. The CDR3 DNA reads TGCGCCAGCAGCTTATGGGACAGGGATGTAAACATTCAGTACTTC.

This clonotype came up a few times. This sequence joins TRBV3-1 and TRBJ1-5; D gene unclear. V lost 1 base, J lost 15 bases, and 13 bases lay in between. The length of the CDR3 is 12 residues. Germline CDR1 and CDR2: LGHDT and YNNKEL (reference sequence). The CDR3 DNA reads TGTGCCAGCAGCCAAGGGGTGGGGTCCTGGCATTTT. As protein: CASSQGVGSWHF.

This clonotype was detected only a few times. The CDR3 loop reads CASSYQWTDTEAFF. Here the CDR3 DNA reads TGTGCCAGCAGTTACCAGTGGACAGACACTGAAGCTTTCTTT. The chain uses TRBV6-5 and TRBJ1-1; tentatively, D is TRBD1 (6 bases). This CDR3 comprises 14 residues. Germline V gives CDR1 MNHEY, CDR2 SVGAGI. V lost 2 bases to trimming and J lost 3 bases, with 10 bases between them.

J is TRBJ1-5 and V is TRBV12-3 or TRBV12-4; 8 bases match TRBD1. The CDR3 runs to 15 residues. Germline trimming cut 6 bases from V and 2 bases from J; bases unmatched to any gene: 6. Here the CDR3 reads CASSSDRGGNQPQHF. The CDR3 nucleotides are TGTGCCAGCAGCTCTGACAGGGGCGGCAATCAGCCCCAGCATTTT.

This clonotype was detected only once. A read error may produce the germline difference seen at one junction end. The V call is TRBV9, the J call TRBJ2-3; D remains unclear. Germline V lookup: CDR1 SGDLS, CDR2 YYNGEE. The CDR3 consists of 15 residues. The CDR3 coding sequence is TGTACCAGCAGCGTGGGCACGCCGAGCACAGATACGCAGTATTTT. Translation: CTSSVGTPSTDTQYF.

Here the CDR3 DNA reads TGTGCCAGCAGCCAAGCTACACCGGCCCTCGGGGTCGCTGAAGCTTTCTTT. This codes for CASSQATPALGVAEAFF. This chain links TRBV3-1 with TRBJ1-1; D gene ambiguous. V was shortened by 1 base and J by 6 bases, with 21 bases between the two germline ends. The CDR3 extends over 17 amino acids. Germline-derived CDR1 and CDR2 are LGHDT and YNNKEL (reference sequence).

The CDR3 sequence: CASSQQPPGLGAGDTQYF. The CDR3 bases are TGTGCCAGCAGCCAACAACCTCCGGGACTAGGGGCCGGGGATACGCAGTATTTT. The genes are TRBV4-2 and TRBJ2-3, with 8 nucleotides matching TRBD2. V was pared by 2 bases and J by 6 bases, with 16 bases of the junction left unmatched. The germline V gene encodes CDR1 LGHNA and CDR2 YNFKEQ. CDR3 length equals 18 residues.

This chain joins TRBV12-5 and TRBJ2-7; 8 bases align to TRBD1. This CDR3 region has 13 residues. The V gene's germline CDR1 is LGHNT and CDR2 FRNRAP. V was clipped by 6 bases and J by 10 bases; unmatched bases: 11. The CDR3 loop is CASGRTGYGEQYF. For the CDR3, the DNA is TGTGCTAGTGGCCGGACAGGGTATGGGGAACAGTACTTC. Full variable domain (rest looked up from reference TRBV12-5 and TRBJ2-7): DARVTQTPRHKVTEMGQEVTMRCQPILGHNTVFWYRQTMMQGLELLAYFRNRAPLDDSGMPKDRFSAEMPDATLATLKIQPSEPRDSAVYFCASGRTGYGEQYFGPGTRLTVT.

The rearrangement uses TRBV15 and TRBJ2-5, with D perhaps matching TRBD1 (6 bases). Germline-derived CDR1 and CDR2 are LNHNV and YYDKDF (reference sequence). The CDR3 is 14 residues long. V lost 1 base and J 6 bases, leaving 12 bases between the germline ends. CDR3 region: CATSRGSRGKTQYF. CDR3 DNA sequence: TGTGCCACCAGCAGAGGGTCCAGGGGTAAGACCCAGTACTTC.

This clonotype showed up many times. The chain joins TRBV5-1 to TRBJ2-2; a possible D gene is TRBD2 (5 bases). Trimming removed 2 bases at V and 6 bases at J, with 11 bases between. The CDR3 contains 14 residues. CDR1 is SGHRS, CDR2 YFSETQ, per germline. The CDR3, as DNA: TGCGCCAGCAGCTTCGAGGGCCGGGCCGGGGAGCTGTTTTTT. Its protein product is CASSFEGRAGELFF. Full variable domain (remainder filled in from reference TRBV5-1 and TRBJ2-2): KAGVTQTPRYLIKTRGQQVTLSCSPISGHRSVSWYQQTPGQGLQFLFEYFSETQRNKGNFPGRFSGRQFSNSRSEMNVSTLELGDSALYLCASSFEGRAGELFFGEGSRLTVL.

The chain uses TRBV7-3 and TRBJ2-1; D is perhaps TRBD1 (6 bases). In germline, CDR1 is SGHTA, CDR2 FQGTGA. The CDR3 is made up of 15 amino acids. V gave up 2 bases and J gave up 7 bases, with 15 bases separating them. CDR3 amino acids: CASSLSTTQGNEQFF. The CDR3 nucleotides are TGTGCCAGCAGCTTATCGACTACCCAGGGGAATGAGCAGTTCTTC.